These 4 T cell receptor beta chains were all obtained from the same sample, sequenced in a study of T cells after somatic rescue of genetic block. Only in-frame clones appear in the TCRdb table, and some are missing; sequencing was by immunoSEQ multiplex PCR. The sample lists 110,000 or so clones, over 80% occurring once. The material sequenced was peripheral blood mononuclear cells (PBMCs). These receptors came from a woman aged 18-29 years.

CDR3 loop: CASSAFSGQGGYEQYF. CDR3 bases: TGTGCCAGCAGCGCGTTTTCGGGACAGGGAGGTTACGAGCAGTACTTC. The chain is built from TRBV5-4 and TRBJ2-7; TRBD1 matches at 9 bases. The CDR3 has 16 amino acids. J gave up 4 bases and V 4 bases, and 12 bases lay outside the gene matches. Germline V gene sequence: CDR1 SGHNT, CDR2 YYREEE (reference sequence).

J is TRBJ1-5 and V is TRBV23-1; D not resolved. TRBV23-1 is an ORF, and what it does is uncertain. Trimming pared 0 bases from V and 7 bases from J, leaving 16 bases between. The CDR3 covers 16 residues. The CDR3 here is CASSQSPMAVGQPQHF. Here the CDR3 DNA reads TGCGCCAGCAGTCAATCACCTATGGCAGTAGGGCAGCCCCAGCATTTT.

The CDR3 loop reads CASSVAPSGQGHYGYTF. In DNA, the CDR3 is TGTGCCAGCAGCGTAGCCCCAAGTGGACAGGGGCACTATGGCTACACCTTC. This chain joins TRBV9 and TRBJ1-2; 9 bases agree with TRBD1. CDR3 size: 17 residues. Germline lookup yields CDR1 SGDLS and CDR2 YYNGEE. After removal of 0 bases from V and 3 bases from J, the junction contained 9 bases not matched to a gene.

V gene TRBV10-3 combines with J gene TRBJ2-3, with D unclear. Trimming took off 2 bases at V and 6 bases at J, with 6 bases between the two ends. This CDR3 region has 12 residues. Germline loops: CDR1 ENHRY, CDR2 SYGVKD. CDR3 protein: CAISEPADTQYF. DNA for the CDR3: TGTGCCATCAGTGAGCCCGCGGATACGCAGTATTTT.